This T cell receptor (beta chain) was recorded in a study of blood T cell repertoires in COVID-19. Background on the study: Researchers got acute and convalescent COVID-19 samples from the United States, Italy and Spain. Sources were T cells, B-cell-depleted T cells, or PBMCs; the material itself was cDNA or gDNA.

Under the authors' procedure: Reference gene primer amplification gave nucleated cell count estimates. Measured with immunoSEQ multiplex PCR; TCRdb has only the in-frame clones, and not every one. V and J calls and clone size are as listed in that table; D and trimming were resolved from the DNA. Among 35,000 to 45,000 clones listed, around 74% were seen once. Germline CDR1 is LNHDA and CDR2 is SQIVND (reference sequence). Trimming took 4 bases from V and 6 from J; bases not matched to a gene: 5. There are 14 residues in the CDR3. The chain employs TRBV19 and TRBJ1-3, with TRBD1 matching over 8 bases. The source is a man between 65 and 85 years old with acute or convalescent COVID-19. Specimen: peripheral blood. The CDR3 DNA reads as TGTGCCAGTAGTACCCGGACAGGGACAAACACCATATATTTT. Protein sequence: CASSTRTGTNTIYF.